This T cell receptor beta chain was observed in a study of CD8+ T cells in alopecia areata. Study-wide points: It was lesional scalp, especially alopecia totalis/universalis, that showed higher clonality than normal scalp. Scalp clonality dropped significantly under tofacitinib, as did expanded CD8+ top-100 clones. Sequence data from scalp samples additionally include resident alphabeta T cells of normal skin.

On this clone: Antigen unknown.

Noted treatment: oral pan-JAK inhibitor, 5-10 mg twice daily. Obtained from alopecia areata patients were lesional scalp punch biopsies along with peripheral blood. Once RNA had been extracted, it was reverse transcribed into cDNA to act as the sequencing template. The repertoire was sequenced with immunoSEQ multiplex PCR; TCRdb's copy has only in-frame clones and lacks some. The sample holds 150,000 to 200,000 clones, roughly 60% seen once. The starting material was CD4+ T cells sorted from blood, obtained at week 24, from a patient treated with tofacitinib. The TCR was taken from a human donor with alopecia areata.

The chain's CDR3 is CAWSHPLRQETQYF. DNA of the CDR3: TGTGCCTGGAGCCATCCACTGCGTCAAGAGACCCAGTACTTC. This chain connects TRBV30 to TRBJ2-5, with unresolved D. Germline CDR1 is GTSNPN and CDR2 is SVGIG (reference sequence). The CDR3 totals 14 residues. Between the trimmed V and J ends, which lost 3 bases and 2 bases, there was a span of 13 bases.